A selection of T cell receptor beta chains follows, all from one sample in a study of T-cell reconstitution after alpha-beta-depleted transplantation in children. Each CDR3 protein is one row after TCRdb ran MiXCR on the PCR reads. The data contain about 610,000 distinct CDR3 sequences, about 11% of them seen just once; the ten biggest clones take up about 4%. Here the sequenced sample was PBMCs from the stem cell graft donor, taken from the stem cell graft. The receptor set was obtained from a human donor who donated a stem cell graft to a child with acute myeloid leukemia. Each CDR3 is given with its conserved first and last residue.

v_gene,CDR3aa
TRBV5-8,CASSLALYLYEQYF
TRBV28,CASSSEGGATYEQYF
TRBV29-1,CSVWTPSDGYTF
TRBV7-7,CASSLGSGADTQYF
TRBV14,CASSLTGPPSYNEQFF
TRBV6-2/TRBV6-3,CASSRPSGTGYEQYF
TRBV11-2,CASSQDRVNTEAFF
TRBV12-3/TRBV12-4,CASSFWDRVYEQYF
TRBV20-1,CSAKISGGHQETQYF
TRBV25-1,CASSERLEQYF
TRBV12-3/TRBV12-4,CASSRREQGTGELFF
TRBV29-1,CSVEEVPGETQYF
TRBV6-1,CASCGGRPTYEQYF
TRBV7-2,CASSLSWGLAYNEQFF
TRBV5-1,CASSSFGLAQETQYF
TRBV4-3,CASSQVLGSYEQYF
TRBV5-1,CASSFSGIPDTQYF
TRBV6-5,CASTNLDEQYF
TRBV20-1,CSARDRAGAPGYTF
TRBV28,CASRLGGQGTTKNSPLHF
TRBV6-5,CASSYQLSTIGGEATQYF
TRBV20-1,CSATRGPSGYNEQFF
TRBV20-1,CSAPWGEKLFF
TRBV20-1,CSASGLAGGSEQFF
TRBV20-1,CSARDLNAGRIDGEQFF
TRBV4-3,CASSQGGSSYNSPLHF
TRBV4-3,CASSQDFPASTDTQYF
TRBV24-1,CATSNPGEGQPQHF
TRBV5-1,CASSFGLAVPLREQYF
TRBV4-3,CASSYDSNTGELFF
TRBV6-1,CASKNRAGYEQYF
TRBV20-1,CSARAGDFLYEQYF
TRBV20-1,CSARREGATYNEQFF